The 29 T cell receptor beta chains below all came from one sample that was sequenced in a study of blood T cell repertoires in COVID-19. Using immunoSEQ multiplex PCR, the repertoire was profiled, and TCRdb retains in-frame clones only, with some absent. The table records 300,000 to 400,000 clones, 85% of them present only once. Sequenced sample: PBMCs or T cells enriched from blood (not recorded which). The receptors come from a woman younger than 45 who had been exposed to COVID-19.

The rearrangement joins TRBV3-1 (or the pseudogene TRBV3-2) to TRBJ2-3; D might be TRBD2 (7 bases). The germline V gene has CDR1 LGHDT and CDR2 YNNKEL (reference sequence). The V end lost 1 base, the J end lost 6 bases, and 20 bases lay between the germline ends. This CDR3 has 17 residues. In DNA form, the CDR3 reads TGTGCCAGCAGCCAAGTTTTCCGGGGGGCTAAGGGGGATACGCAGTATTTT. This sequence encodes CASSQVFRGAKGDTQYF.

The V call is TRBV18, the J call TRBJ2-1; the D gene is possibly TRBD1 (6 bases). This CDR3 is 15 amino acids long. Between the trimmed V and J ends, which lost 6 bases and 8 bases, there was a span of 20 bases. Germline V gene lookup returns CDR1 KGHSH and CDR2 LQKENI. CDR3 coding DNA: TGTGCCAGCTCCCCAAGGGGGAACGGAGTGGATGAGCAGTTCTTC. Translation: CASSPRGNGVDEQFF. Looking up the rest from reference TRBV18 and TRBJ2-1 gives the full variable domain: NAGVMQNPRHLVRRRGQEARLRCSPMKGHSHVYWYRQLPEEGLKFMVYLQKENIIDESGMPKERFSAEFPKEGPSILRIQQVVRGDSAAYFCASSPRGNGVDEQFFGPGTRLTVL.

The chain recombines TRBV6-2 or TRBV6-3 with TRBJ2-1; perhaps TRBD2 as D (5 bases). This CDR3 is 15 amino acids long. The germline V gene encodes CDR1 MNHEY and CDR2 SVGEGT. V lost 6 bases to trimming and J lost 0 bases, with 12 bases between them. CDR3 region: CASSRSGTSYNEQFF. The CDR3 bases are TGTGCCAGCAGCAGAAGCGGTACCTCCTACAATGAGCAGTTCTTC.

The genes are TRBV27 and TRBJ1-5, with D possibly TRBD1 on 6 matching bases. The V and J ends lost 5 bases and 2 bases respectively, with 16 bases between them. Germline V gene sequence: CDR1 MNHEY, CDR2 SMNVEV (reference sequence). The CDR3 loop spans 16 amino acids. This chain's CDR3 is CASSPGSNRGNQPQHF. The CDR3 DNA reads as TGTGCCAGCAGTCCTGGATCCAACAGGGGCAATCAGCCCCAGCATTTT.

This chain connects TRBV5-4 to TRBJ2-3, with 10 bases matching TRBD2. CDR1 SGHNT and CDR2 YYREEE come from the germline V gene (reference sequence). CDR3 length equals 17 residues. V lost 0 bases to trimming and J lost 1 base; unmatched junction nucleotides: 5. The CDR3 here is CASSLGGLAGGTDTQYF. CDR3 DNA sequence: TGTGCCAGCAGCTTGGGGGGTCTAGCGGGGGGCACAGATACGCAGTATTTT.

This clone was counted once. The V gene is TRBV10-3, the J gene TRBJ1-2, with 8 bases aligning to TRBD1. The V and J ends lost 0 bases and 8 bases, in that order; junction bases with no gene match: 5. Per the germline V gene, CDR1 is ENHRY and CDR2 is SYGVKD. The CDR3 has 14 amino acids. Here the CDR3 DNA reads TGTGCCATCAGTGAGTCTACACAGGGGGGCGGCTACACCTTC. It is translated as CAISESTQGGGYTF.

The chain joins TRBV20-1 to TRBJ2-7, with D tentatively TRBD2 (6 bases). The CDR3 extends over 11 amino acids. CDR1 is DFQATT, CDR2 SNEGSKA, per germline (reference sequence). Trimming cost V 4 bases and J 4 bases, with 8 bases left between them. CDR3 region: CSAMEGYEQYF. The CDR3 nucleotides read TGCAGTGCTATGGAGGGGTACGAGCAGTACTTC.

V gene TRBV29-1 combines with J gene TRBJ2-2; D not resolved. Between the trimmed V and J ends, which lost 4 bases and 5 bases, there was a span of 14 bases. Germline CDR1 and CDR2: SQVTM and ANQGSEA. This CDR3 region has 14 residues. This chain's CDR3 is CSVAVSVNTGELFF. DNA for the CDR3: TGCAGCGTTGCCGTTTCGGTTAATACCGGGGAGCTGTTTTTT.

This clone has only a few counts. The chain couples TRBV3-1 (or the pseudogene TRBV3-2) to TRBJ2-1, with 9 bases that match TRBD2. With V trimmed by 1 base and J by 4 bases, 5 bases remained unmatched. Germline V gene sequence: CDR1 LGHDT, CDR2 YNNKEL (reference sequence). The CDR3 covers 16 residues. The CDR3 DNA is TGTGCCAGCAGCCAAGGGCTAGCGGGATTTTACAATGAGCAGTTCTTC. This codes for CASSQGLAGFYNEQFF.

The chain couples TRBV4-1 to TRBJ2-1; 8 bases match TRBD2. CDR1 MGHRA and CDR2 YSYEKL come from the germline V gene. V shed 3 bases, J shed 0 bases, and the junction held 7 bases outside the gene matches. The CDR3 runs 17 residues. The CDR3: CASSHQLADSSYNEQFF. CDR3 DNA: TGCGCCAGCAGCCATCAACTAGCGGACAGCTCCTACAATGAGCAGTTCTTC.

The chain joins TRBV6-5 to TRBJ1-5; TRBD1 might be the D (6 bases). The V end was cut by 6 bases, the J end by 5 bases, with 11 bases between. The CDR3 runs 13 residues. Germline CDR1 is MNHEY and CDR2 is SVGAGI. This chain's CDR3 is CASSRYRDQPQHF. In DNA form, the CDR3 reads TGTGCCAGCAGCCGTTACAGGGATCAGCCCCAGCATTTT.

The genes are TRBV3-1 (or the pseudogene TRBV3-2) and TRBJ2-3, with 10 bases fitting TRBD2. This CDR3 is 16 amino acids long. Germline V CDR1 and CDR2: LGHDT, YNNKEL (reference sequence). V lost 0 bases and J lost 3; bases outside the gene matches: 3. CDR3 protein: CASSQDLGLATDTQYF. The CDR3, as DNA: TGTGCCAGCAGCCAAGATCTGGGACTAGCGACAGATACGCAGTATTTT.

Written as DNA, the CDR3 is TGTGCCAGCTCACCATTTAGACCGGGACTAGCGATTCGCGAGCAGTACTTC. It codes for CASSPFRPGLAIREQYF. The chain carries TRBV18 and TRBJ2-7, with 10 bases lining up with TRBD2. V dropped 2 bases and J dropped 6; count of bases not matched to a gene: 13. CDR3 size: 17 residues. In germline, CDR1 is KGHSH, CDR2 LQKENI.

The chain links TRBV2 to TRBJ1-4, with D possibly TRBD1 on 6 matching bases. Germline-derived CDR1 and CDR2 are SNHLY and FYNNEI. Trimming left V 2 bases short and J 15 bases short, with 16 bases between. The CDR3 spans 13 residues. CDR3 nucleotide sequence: TGTGCCAGCAGTGAAACGGGAGGGGGGTCGGTGTTTTTT. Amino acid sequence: CASSETGGGSVFF.

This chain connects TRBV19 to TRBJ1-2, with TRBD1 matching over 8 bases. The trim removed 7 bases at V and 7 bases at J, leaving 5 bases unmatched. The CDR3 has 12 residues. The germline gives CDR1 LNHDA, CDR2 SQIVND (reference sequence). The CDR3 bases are TGTGCCAGTAAGCAGGGGGCATCTGGCTACACCTTC. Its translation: CASKQGASGYTF.

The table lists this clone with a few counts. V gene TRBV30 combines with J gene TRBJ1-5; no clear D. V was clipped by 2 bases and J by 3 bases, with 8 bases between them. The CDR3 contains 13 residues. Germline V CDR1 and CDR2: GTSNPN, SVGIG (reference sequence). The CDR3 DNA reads TGTGCCTGGAGTCGCCAGTCCAATCAGCCCCAGCATTTT. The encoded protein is CAWSRQSNQPQHF.

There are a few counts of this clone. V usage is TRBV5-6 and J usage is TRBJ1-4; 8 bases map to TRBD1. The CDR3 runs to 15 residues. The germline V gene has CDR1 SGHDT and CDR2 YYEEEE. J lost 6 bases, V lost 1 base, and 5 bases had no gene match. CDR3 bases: TGTGCCAGCAGCTTGTTTGGACAGGGATATGAAAAACTGTTTTTT. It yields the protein CASSLFGQGYEKLFF. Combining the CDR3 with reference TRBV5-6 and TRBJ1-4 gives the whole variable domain DAGVTQSPTHLIKTRGQQVTLRCSPKSGHDTVSWYQQALGQGPQFIFQYYEEEERQRGNFPDRFSGHQFPNYSSELNVNALLLGDSALYLCASSLFGQGYEKLFFGSGTQLSVL.

The CDR3 protein is CAISRTGDPGKLFF. In DNA form, the CDR3 reads TGTGCCATCAGTAGAACAGGTGACCCAGGAAAACTGTTTTTT. V is TRBV10-3 and J is TRBJ1-4, with D possibly matching TRBD1 (5 bases). CDR1 is ENHRY, CDR2 SYGVKD, per germline. The CDR3 sequence is 14 residues long. V dropped 5 bases and J dropped 10 bases, with 17 bases sitting between them.

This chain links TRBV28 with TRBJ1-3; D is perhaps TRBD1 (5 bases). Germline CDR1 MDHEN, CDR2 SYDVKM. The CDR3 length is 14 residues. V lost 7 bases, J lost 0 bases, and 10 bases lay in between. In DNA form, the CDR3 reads TGTGCCAGCACCGAGGACATCTCTGGAAACACCATATATTTT. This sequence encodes CASTEDISGNTIYF.

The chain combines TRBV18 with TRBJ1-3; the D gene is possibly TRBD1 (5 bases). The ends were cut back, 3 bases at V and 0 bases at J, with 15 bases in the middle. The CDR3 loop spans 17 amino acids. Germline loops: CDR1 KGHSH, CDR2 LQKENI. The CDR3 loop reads CASSPLEGLSSGNTIYF. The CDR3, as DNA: TGTGCCAGCTCACCGCTTGAGGGACTGAGCTCTGGAAACACCATATATTTT.

The chain's CDR3 is CASSQEGRDYGYTF. CDR3 in DNA: TGCGCCAGCAGCCAAGAGGGCAGGGACTATGGCTACACCTTC. This rearrangement joins TRBV4-3 to TRBJ1-2, with D possibly being TRBD1 (5 bases). This CDR3 is 14 amino acids long. Germline V gives CDR1 LGHNA, CDR2 YSLEER. Deletions cut 0 bases from V and 3 bases from J, with 8 bases between.

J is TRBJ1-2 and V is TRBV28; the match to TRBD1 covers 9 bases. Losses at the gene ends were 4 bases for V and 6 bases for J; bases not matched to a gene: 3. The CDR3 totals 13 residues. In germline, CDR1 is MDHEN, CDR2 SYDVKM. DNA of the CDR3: TGTGCCAGCAGTTACCGGGACAGGGATGGCTACACCTTC. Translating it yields CASSYRDRDGYTF.

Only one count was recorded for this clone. CDR3 DNA: TGTGCCAGCAGCTTAAACAGATACTATAATTCACCCCTCCACTTT. It specifies CASSLNRYYNSPLHF. This chain uses TRBV11-2 with TRBJ1-6; D unresolved. Germline CDR1 reads SGHAT; CDR2 reads FQNNGV. Deletions cut 2 bases from V and 3 bases from J, with 8 bases between. The CDR3 has 15 residues.

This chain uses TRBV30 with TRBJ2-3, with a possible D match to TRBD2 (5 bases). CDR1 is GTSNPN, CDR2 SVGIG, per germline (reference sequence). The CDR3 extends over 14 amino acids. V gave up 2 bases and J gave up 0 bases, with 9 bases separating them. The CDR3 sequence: CAWSRSGSTDTQYF. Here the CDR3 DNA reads TGTGCCTGGAGTCGCAGCGGCAGCACAGATACGCAGTATTTT.

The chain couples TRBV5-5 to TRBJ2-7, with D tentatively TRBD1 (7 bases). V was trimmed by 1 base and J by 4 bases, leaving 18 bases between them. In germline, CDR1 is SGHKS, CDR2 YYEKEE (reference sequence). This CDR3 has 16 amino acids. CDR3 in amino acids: CASSLLWQGGLYEQYF. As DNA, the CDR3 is TGTGCCAGCAGCTTGCTTTGGCAGGGGGGTTTGTACGAGCAGTACTTC.

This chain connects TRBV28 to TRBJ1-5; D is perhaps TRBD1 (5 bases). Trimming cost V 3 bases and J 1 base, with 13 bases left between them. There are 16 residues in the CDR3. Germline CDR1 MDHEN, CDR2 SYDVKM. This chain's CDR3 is CASSFGGWGSNQPQHF. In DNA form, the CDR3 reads TGTGCCAGCAGTTTTGGGGGGTGGGGCAGCAATCAGCCCCAGCATTTT.

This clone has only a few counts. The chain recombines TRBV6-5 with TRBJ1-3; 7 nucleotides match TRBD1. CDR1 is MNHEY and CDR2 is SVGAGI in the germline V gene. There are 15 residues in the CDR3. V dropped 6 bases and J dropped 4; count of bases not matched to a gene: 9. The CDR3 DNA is TGTGCCAGCAGCCCGGACAGGACAAGAGGAAACACCATATATTTT. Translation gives CASSPDRTRGNTIYF.

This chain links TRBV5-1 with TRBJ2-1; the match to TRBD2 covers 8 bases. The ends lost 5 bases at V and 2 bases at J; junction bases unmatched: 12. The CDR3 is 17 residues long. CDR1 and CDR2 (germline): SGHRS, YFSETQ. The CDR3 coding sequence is TGCGCCAGCAGTTATTCCCAAAGCGGGGGAGCCTACAATGAGCAGTTCTTC. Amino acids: CASSYSQSGGAYNEQFF.

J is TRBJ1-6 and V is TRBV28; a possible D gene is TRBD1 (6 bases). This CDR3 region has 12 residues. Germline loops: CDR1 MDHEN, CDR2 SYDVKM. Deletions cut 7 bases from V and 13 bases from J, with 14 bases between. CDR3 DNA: TGTGCCAGCATTACAGGGATGGCGCCCCTCCACTTT. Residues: CASITGMAPLHF.